The TCR beta chain described here comes from a study of blood T cell repertoires in COVID-19. Turning to the study itself: Samples came from the United States, Italy and Spain, spanning acute and convalescent COVID-19. PBMCs, B-cell-depleted T cells, or T cells were the source of the cDNA or gDNA that made up the material.

Under the authors' procedure: How many nucleated cells were present was estimated from reference gene primer amplification. Sequencing was performed with immunoSEQ multiplex PCR; in TCRdb, only in-frame clones are kept and a portion is missing. The V and J calls and clone size come from that table; D and trimming were worked out from the DNA. The data show a few hundred thousand clones, around four fifths seen once. Per the germline V gene, CDR1 is SGHVS and CDR2 is FNYEAQ. Trimming removed 0 bases at V and 1 base at J, with 13 bases between. The CDR3 contains 17 residues. Seattle researchers signed up patients amid active infection and tracked them longitudinally.

Sample: peripheral blood. This sequence originates from a woman older than 75 with COVID-19, enrolled during active disease. The chain recombines TRBV7-6 with TRBJ1-3, with a tentative D call TRBD1 (5 bases). CDR3 protein: CASSLAEGMISGNTIYF. The CDR3 DNA reads TGTGCCAGCAGCTTAGCGGAGGGGATGATTTCTGGAAACACCATATATTTT. Full variable domain (outside the CDR3, taken from reference TRBV7-6 and TRBJ1-3): GAGVSQSPRYKVTKRGQDVALRCDPISGHVSLYWYRQALGQGPEFLTYFNYEAQQDKSGLPNDRFSAERPEGSISTLTIQRTEQRDSAMYRCASSLAEGMISGNTIYFGEGSWLTVV.